What follows are 7 T cell receptor beta chains derived from one specimen sequenced in a study of early T cells in non-severe SARS-CoV-2 infection. From the 5' RACE reads, TCRdb called clonotypes with MiXCR, one entry per CDR3 protein. The sample records tens of thousands of distinct CDR3 sequences, 5.5% to 6.5% being singletons. Input material: whole blood. The receptors derive from an adult who was a healthcare worker with PCR-confirmed SARS-CoV-2 infection or an uninfected control (not recorded which).

The chain employs TRBV7-8 and TRBJ1-5; 9 positions agree with TRBD1. The CDR3 contains 15 residues. Germline CDR1 SGHVS, CDR2 FQNEAQ. The J segment lost 4 bases and the V segment lost 5 bases, leaving 6 bases of the junction unmatched. CDR3 DNA: TGTGCCAGCAGCCCGAGGGACAGGGTTAATCAGCCCCAGCATTTT. Encoded protein: CASSPRDRVNQPQHF.

This clonotype was seen at least ten times. This sequence joins TRBV4-3 and TRBJ2-7; no clear D gene. CDR1 and CDR2 from the germline V gene are LGHNA and YSLEER. The CDR3 covers 15 residues. Trimming shortened V by 5 bases and J by 3 bases, and 17 bases separated the two germline ends. CDR3 in DNA: TGCGCCAGCAGCTCCCGACTGCGCCCTGTCTACGAGCAGTACTTC. It is translated as CASSSRLRPVYEQYF.

This clonotype came up a few times. V and J are TRBV11-3 and TRBJ2-5; D not certain. V lost 5 bases to trimming and J lost 5 bases, with 12 bases between them. The CDR3 extends over 13 amino acids. Germline CDR1 and CDR2: SGHNT and YENEEA. CDR3 sequence reads: CASSPTQSETQYF. The CDR3 bases are TGTGCCAGCAGCCCGACCCAGTCGGAGACCCAGTACTTC.

This clonotype occurred many times. This rearrangement joins TRBV29-1 to TRBJ1-2; 8 bases fit TRBD1. V shed 1 base, J shed 5 bases, and the junction held 9 bases outside the gene matches. The CDR3 runs 15 residues. Germline V gene lookup returns CDR1 SQVTM and CDR2 ANQGSEA. The CDR3 DNA reads TGCAGCGTTGAAGGGGGGACAGGTCTCCCTTATGGCTACACCTTC. Its protein is CSVEGGTGLPYGYTF.

At least ten counts were recorded for this clonotype. This chain uses TRBV5-1 with TRBJ2-1; 7 bases line up with TRBD2. Losses at the gene ends were 0 bases for V and 5 bases for J; bases not matched to a gene: 5. Germline assignment: CDR1 SGHRS and CDR2 YFSETQ. This CDR3 contains 15 residues. CDR3 loop: CASSLVTSVNNEQFF. In nucleotides, the CDR3 is TGCGCCAGCAGCTTGGTAACTAGCGTCAACAATGAGCAGTTCTTC.

This clonotype occurred many times. The chain joins TRBV27 to TRBJ1-5; no firm D call. V lost 1 base, J lost 4 bases, and 5 bases lay in between. This CDR3 spans 13 amino acids. In germline, CDR1 is MNHEY, CDR2 SMNVEV (reference sequence). The CDR3 sequence: CASSLWSNQPQHF. As DNA, the CDR3 is TGTGCCAGCAGTTTATGGAGTAATCAGCCCCAGCATTTT.

V gene TRBV29-1 combines with J gene TRBJ1-1; D is perhaps TRBD1 (6 bases). V was clipped by 5 bases and J by 8 bases, with 15 bases between them. The CDR3 runs to 12 residues. The V gene's germline CDR1 is SQVTM and CDR2 ANQGSEA. The CDR3 is CSVPGGLNEAFF. CDR3 sequence (DNA): TGCAGCGTTCCGGGGGGGCTAAACGAAGCTTTCTTT.